This T cell receptor (beta chain) was sequenced during a study of T cells in tumors after PD-1 blockade. Across the whole study: Daily vismodegib 150 mg continued in a subset of anti-PD-1-treated patients.

Study-level points and caveats: After therapy, most expanded exhausted CD8+ clones were absent pre-treatment, suggesting clonal replacement.

V was trimmed by 2 bases and J by 0 bases, leaving 10 bases between them. The CDR3 totals 15 residues. CDR1 and CDR2 (germline): MNHNS, SASEGT. Libraries were prepared by immunoSEQ multiplex PCR; TCRdb keeps only in-frame clonotypes and omits some of them. The repertoire holds around 14,000 clones, with roughly 70% as singletons. In regard to this clone: Its antigen is unidentified.

The starting material was tumor tissue, obtained after anti-PD-1 treatment. This sequence was found in a human donor with cutaneous squamous cell carcinoma. The chain uses TRBV6-1 and TRBJ1-1, with D unresolved. The CDR3 sequence is CASSEYWSMNTEAFF. The CDR3 nucleotides are TGTGCCAGCAGTGAATATTGGAGCATGAACACTGAAGCTTTCTTT.